These 11 T cell receptor beta chains were all obtained from the same sample, sequenced in a study of blood T cell repertoires in COVID-19. Assay: immunoSEQ multiplex PCR; the TCRdb copy retains only in-frame clones and omits some. The data hold some 83,000 clones, with around 79% observed a single time. The source material was peripheral blood. These receptor sequences come from a man between 50 and 59 years old with acute or convalescent COVID-19.

This chain joins TRBV12-3 or TRBV12-4 and TRBJ1-4; no firm D call. V was trimmed by 8 bases and J by 9 bases, leaving 10 bases between them. The CDR3 covers 11 residues. CDR3 residues: CASRSGKKLFF. CDR3 sequence (DNA): TGTGCCAGCCGATCGGGAAAAAAACTGTTTTTT.

V usage is TRBV29-1 and J usage is TRBJ1-1; D is unclear. There are 11 residues in the CDR3. Germline lookup yields CDR1 SQVTM and CDR2 ANQGSEA. V was pared by 0 bases and J by 6 bases, with 5 bases between. CDR3: CSVEDFAEAFF. The CDR3 nucleotides are TGCAGCGTTGAAGACTTCGCTGAAGCTTTCTTT.

The chain couples TRBV25-1 to TRBJ2-2, with 9 bases that match TRBD2. Germline V lookup: CDR1 MGHDK, CDR2 SYGVNS. The length of the CDR3 is 14 residues. Germline trimming cut 6 bases from V and 5 bases from J; bases unmatched to any gene: 4. CDR3 loop: CASSFAGGTGELFF. CDR3 bases: TGTGCCAGCAGCTTTGCGGGGGGGACCGGGGAGCTGTTTTTT.

Here the CDR3 DNA reads TGTGCCAGCAGTTTGACCTGGGACAGAAAGCAGTTCTTC. Its protein is CASSLTWDRKQFF. V and J are TRBV12-3 or TRBV12-4 and TRBJ2-1; 7 bases are a match to TRBD1. CDR3 size: 13 residues. Trimming took 3 bases from V and 11 from J; bases not matched to a gene: 7.

This clone appeared once. V gene TRBV27 combines with J gene TRBJ2-1; D may be TRBD1 (5 bases). The germline CDR1 and CDR2 sequences are MNHEY and SMNVEV (reference sequence). This CDR3 region has 16 residues. Deletions cut 0 bases from V and 4 bases from J, with 13 bases between. CDR3 in DNA: TGTGCCAGCAGTTTATCAGGGGAAGAGTCGTACAATGAGCAGTTCTTC. This encodes CASSLSGEESYNEQFF.

The chain couples TRBV11-2 to TRBJ2-6, with TRBD1 as a possible D gene (5 bases). V was trimmed by 4 bases and J by 0 bases, leaving 10 bases between them. The CDR3 sequence is 16 residues long. From germline, CDR1 is SGHAT and CDR2 FQNNGV. CDR3 residues: CASSSSDSSGANVLTF. The CDR3 DNA sequence: TGTGCCAGCAGCTCCTCCGACAGCTCTGGGGCCAACGTCCTGACTTTC.

In DNA, the CDR3 is TGTGCCACCGGGCGGACAGGGGGCGGCTATGGCTACACCTTC. This translates into CATGRTGGGYGYTF. The chain joins TRBV6-5 to TRBJ1-2, with 11 bases identical to TRBD1. The CDR3 extends over 14 amino acids. CDR1 is MNHEY and CDR2 is SVGAGI in the germline V gene. V was clipped by 10 bases and J by 4 bases; unmatched bases: 8.

This chain joins TRBV7-9 and TRBJ1-2; possibly TRBD1 for D (5 bases). Germline V lookup: CDR1 SEHNR, CDR2 FQNEAQ (reference sequence). Between the trimmed V and J ends, which lost 4 bases and 4 bases, there was a span of 10 bases. This CDR3 has 13 residues. CDR3 in amino acids: CASSSLGGYGYTF. For the CDR3, the DNA is TGTGCCAGCAGCTCCCTGGGGGGCTATGGCTACACCTTC.

This chain uses TRBV5-8 with TRBJ2-2; possibly TRBD1 for D (6 bases). The V end lost 5 bases, the J end lost 3 bases, and 20 bases lay between the germline ends. CDR3 length: 17 residues. The germline V gene encodes CDR1 SGHTS and CDR2 YDEGEE. CDR3 in DNA: TGTGCCAGCAGGAAAGATAGTGTGGGGGCCTACACCGGGGAGCTGTTTTTT. The encoded protein is CASRKDSVGAYTGELFF.

This chain links TRBV7-2 with TRBJ1-6; 7 positions agree with TRBD1. The CDR3 length is 16 residues. Germline CDR1 SGHTA, CDR2 FQGNSA. With 5 bases clipped from V and 7 bases from J, the junction kept 11 bases outside the gene matches. The CDR3 loop is CASSPHRTGGNSPLHF. In DNA, the CDR3 is TGTGCCAGCAGCCCACACCGGACAGGAGGGAATTCACCCCTCCACTTT.

This chain connects TRBV7-2 to TRBJ1-2; tentative D call: TRBD1 (6 bases). Germline-derived CDR1 and CDR2 are SGHTA and FQGNSA. V gave up 3 bases and J gave up 3 bases, with 20 bases separating them. The CDR3 extends over 17 amino acids. The CDR3 bases are TGTGCCAGCAGCTTCCCCGCGGGGGCGTCCGCGGACTATGGCTACACCTTC. Protein sequence: CASSFPAGASADYGYTF. Looking up the rest from reference TRBV7-2 and TRBJ1-2 gives the full variable domain: GAGVSQSPSNKVTEKGKDVELRCDPISGHTALYWYRQSLGQGLEFLIYFQGNSAPDKSGLPSDRFSAERTGGSVSTLTIQRTQQEDSAVYLCASSFPAGASADYGYTFGSGTRLTVV.